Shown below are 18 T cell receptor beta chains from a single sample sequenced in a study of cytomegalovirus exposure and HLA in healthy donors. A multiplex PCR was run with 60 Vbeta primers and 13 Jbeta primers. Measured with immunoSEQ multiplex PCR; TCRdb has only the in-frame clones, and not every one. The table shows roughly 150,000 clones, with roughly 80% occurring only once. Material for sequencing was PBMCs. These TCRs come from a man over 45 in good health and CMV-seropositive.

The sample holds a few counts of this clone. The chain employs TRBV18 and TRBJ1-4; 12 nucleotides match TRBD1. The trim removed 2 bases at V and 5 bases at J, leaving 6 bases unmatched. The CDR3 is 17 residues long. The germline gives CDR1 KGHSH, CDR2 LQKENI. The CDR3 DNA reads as TGTGCCAGCTCACCAGCGGGACAGGGGGCGTGGAATGAAAAACTGTTTTTT. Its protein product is CASSPAGQGAWNEKLFF. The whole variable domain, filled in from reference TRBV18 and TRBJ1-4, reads NAGVMQNPRHLVRRRGQEARLRCSPMKGHSHVYWYRQLPEEGLKFMVYLQKENIIDESGMPKERFSAEFPKEGPSILRIQQVVRGDSAAYFCASSPAGQGAWNEKLFFGSGTQLSVL.

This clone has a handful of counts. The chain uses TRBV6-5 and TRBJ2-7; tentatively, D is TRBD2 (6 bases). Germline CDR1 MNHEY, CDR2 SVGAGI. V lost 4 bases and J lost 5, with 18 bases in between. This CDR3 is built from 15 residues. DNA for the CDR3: TGTGCCAGCAGTTCCCGGCGGGATCCCCCTCACGAGCAGTACTTC. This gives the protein CASSSRRDPPHEQYF.

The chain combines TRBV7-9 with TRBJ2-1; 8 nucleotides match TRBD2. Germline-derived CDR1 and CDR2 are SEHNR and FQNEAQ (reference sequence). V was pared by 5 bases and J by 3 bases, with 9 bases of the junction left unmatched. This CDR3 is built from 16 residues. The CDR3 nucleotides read TGTGCCAGCAGCGACCTCTGGCGGGAGGACTACAATGAGCAGTTCTTC. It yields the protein CASSDLWREDYNEQFF.

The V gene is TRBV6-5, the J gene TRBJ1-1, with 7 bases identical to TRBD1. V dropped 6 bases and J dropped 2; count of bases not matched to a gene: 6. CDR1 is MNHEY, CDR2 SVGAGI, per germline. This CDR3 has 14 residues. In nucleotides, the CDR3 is TGTGCCAGCAGCCAGACAGGGCGTAACACTGAAGCTTTCTTT. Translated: CASSQTGRNTEAFF.

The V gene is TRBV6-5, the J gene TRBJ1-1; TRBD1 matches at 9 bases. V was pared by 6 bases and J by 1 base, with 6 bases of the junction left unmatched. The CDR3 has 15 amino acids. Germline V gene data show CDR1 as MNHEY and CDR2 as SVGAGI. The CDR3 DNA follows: TGTGCCAGCAGGAAAAGACAGGGGGAGAACACTGAAGCTTTCTTT. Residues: CASRKRQGENTEAFF.

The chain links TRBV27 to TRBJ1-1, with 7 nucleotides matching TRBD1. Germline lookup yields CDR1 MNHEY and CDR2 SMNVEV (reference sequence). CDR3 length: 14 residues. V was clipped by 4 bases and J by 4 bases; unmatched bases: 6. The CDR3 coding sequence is TGTGCCAGCAGTTACGGCAGGGGGAGCACTGAAGCTTTCTTT. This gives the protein CASSYGRGSTEAFF.

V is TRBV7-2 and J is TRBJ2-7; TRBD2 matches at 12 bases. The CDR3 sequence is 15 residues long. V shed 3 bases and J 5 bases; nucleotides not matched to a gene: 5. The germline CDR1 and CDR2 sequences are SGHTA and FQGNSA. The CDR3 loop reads CASSFSSGRGDEQYF. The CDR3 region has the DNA TGTGCCAGCAGCTTCTCTAGCGGGAGGGGGGACGAGCAGTACTTC. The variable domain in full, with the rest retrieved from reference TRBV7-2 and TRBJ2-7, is GAGVSQSPSNKVTEKGKDVELRCDPISGHTALYWYRQSLGQGLEFLIYFQGNSAPDKSGLPSDRFSAERTGGSVSTLTIQRTQQEDSAVYLCASSFSSGRGDEQYFGPGTRLTVT.

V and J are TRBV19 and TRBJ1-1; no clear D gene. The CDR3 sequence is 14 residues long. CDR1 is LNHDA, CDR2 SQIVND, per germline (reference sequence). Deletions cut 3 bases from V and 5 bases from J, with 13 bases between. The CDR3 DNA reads TGTGCCAGTAGTATCAGGATTCGGGGTACTGAAGCTTTCTTT. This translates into CASSIRIRGTEAFF.

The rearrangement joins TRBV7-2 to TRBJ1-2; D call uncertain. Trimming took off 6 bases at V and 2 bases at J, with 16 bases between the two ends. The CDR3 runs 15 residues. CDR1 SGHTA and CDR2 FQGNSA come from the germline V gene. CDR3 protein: CASSPQRELNYGYTF. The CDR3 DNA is TGTGCCAGCAGTCCCCAAAGGGAGCTCAACTATGGCTACACCTTC.

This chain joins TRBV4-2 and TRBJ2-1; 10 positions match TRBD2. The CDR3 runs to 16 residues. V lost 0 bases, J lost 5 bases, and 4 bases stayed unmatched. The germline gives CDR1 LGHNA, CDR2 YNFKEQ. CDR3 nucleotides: TGTGCCAGCAGCCAAGATCGGACTAGCGGACACAATGAGCAGTTCTTC. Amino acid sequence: CASSQDRTSGHNEQFF.

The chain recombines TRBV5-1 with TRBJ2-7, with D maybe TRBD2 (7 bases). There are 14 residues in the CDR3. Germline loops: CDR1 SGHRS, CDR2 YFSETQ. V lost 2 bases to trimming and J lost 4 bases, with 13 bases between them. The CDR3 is CASSFGGGSYEQYF. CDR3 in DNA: TGCGCCAGCAGCTTTGGGGGCGGGAGTTACGAGCAGTACTTC.

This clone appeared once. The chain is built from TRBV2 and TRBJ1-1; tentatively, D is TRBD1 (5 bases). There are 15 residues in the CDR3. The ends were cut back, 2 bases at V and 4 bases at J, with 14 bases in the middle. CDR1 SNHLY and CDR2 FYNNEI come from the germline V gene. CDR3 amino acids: CASSEPDGGSTEAFF. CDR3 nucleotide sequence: TGTGCCAGCAGTGAACCGGACGGGGGGAGCACTGAAGCTTTCTTT.

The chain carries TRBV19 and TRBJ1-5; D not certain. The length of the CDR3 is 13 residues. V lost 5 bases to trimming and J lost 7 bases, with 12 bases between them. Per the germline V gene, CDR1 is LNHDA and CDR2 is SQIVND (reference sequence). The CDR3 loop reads CASSSLRSQPQHF. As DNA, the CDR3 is TGTGCCAGTAGTTCCTTAAGGAGCCAGCCCCAGCATTTT. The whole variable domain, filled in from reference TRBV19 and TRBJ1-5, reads DGGITQSPKYLFRKEGQNVTLSCEQNLNHDAMYWYRQDPGQGLRLIYYSQIVNDFQKGDIAEGYSVSREKKESFPLTVTSAQKNPTAFYLCASSSLRSQPQHFGDGTRLSIL.

In DNA, the CDR3 is TGTGCCAGCAGCCGACAGGGGCAAAACACCGGGGAGCTGTTTTTT. This codes for CASSRQGQNTGELFF. This sequence joins TRBV7-2 and TRBJ2-2; 8 positions agree with TRBD1. J gave up 2 bases and V 5 bases, and 4 bases lay outside the gene matches. From germline, CDR1 is SGHTA and CDR2 FQGNSA. CDR3 length: 15 amino acids.

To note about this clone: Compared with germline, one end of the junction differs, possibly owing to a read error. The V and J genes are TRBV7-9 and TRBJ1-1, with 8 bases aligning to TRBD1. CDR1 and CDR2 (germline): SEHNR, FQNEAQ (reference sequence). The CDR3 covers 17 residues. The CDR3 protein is CSSSIAQGAPLNTEAFF. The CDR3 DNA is TGTTCCAGCAGCATAGCTCAGGGGGCTCCGTTAAACACTGAAGCTTTCTTT.

CDR3 bases: TGTGCCAGCATCCGACGACTAGCGGGGATCTACGAGCAGTACTTC. Translation: CASIRRLAGIYEQYF. The chain employs TRBV5-6 and TRBJ2-7; 11 nucleotides agree with TRBD2. This CDR3 comprises 15 residues. Germline CDR1 and CDR2: SGHDT and YYEEEE. The V segment lost 6 bases and the J segment 3 bases; nucleotides outside the gene matches: 8.

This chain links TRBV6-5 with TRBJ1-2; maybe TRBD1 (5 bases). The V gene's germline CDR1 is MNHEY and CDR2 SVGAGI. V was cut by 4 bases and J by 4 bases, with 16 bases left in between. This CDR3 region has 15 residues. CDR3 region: CASSSIKRGFYGYTF. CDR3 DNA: TGTGCCAGCAGTTCTATTAAGCGGGGCTTCTATGGCTACACCTTC.

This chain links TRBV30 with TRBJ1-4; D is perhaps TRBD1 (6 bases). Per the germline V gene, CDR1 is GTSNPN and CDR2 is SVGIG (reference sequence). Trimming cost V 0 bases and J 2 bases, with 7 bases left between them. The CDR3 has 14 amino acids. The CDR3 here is CAWSVGATNEKLFF. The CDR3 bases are TGTGCCTGGAGTGTGGGGGCGACTAATGAAAAACTGTTTTTT. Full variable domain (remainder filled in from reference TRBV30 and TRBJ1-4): SQTIHQWPATLVQPVGSPLSLECTVEGTSNPNLYWYRQAAGRGLQLLFYSVGIGQISSEVPQNLSASRPQDRQFILSSKKLLLSDSGFYLCAWSVGATNEKLFFGSGTQLSVL.